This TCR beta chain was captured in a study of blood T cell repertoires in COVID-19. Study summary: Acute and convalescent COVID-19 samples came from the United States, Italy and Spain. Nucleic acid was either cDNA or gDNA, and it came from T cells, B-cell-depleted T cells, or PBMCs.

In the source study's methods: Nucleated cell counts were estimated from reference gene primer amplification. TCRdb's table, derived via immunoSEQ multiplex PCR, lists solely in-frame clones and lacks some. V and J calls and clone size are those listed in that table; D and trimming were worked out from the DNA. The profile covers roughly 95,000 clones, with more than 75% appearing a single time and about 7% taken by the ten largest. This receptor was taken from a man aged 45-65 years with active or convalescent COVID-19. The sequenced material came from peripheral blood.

The CDR3 region is CASKDRVIDEQYF. The CDR3 nucleotides read TGTGCCAGCAAGGACAGGGTGATCGACGAGCAGTACTTC. The J gene is TRBJ2-7, the V gene TRBV7-2; 8 bases match TRBD1. J was trimmed by 5 bases and V by 7 bases; bases with no gene match: 7. The germline gives CDR1 SGHTA, CDR2 FQGNSA. This CDR3 is 13 amino acids long.